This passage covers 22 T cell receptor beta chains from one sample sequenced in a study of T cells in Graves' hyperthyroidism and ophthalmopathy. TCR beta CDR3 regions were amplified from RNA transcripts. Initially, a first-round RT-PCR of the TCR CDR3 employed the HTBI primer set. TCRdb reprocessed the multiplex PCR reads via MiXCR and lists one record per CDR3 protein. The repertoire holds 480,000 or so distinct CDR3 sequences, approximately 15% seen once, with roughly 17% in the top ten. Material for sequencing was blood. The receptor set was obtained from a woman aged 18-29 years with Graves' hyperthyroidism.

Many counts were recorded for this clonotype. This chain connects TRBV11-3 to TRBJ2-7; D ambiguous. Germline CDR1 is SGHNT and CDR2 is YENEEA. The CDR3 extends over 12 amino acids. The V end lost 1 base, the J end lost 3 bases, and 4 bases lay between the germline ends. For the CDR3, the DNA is TGTGCCAGCAGCTTAGCGGTCTACGAGCAGTACTTC. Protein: CASSLAVYEQYF.

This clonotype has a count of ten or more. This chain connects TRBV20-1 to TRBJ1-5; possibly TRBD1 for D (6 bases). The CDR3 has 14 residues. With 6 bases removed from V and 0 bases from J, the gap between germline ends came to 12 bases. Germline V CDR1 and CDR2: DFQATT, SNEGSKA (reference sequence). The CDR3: CSARQDNSNQPQHF. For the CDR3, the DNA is TGCAGTGCAAGACAGGACAATAGCAATCAGCCCCAGCATTTT.

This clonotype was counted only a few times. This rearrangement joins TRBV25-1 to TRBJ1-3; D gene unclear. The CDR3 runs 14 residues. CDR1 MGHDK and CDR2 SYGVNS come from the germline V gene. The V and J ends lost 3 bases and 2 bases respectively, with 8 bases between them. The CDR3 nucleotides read TGTGCCAGCAGTGACTGGCAGGCTGGAAACACCATATATTTT. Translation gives CASSDWQAGNTIYF.

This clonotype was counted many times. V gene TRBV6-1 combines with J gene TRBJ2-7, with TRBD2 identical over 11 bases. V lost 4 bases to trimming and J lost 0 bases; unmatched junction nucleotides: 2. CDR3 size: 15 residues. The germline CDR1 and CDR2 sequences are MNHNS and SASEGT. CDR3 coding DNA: TGTGCCAGCAGTGCTAGCGGGAGGCCCTCCTACGAGCAGTACTTC. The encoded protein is CASSASGRPSYEQYF.

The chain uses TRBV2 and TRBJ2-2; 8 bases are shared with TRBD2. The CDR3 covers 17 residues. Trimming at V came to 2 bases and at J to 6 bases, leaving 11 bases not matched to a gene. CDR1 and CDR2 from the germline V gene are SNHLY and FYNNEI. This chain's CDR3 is CASSELVGRAGAGELFF. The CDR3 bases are TGTGCCAGCAGTGAACTGGTCGGGAGGGCCGGGGCCGGGGAGCTGTTTTTT.

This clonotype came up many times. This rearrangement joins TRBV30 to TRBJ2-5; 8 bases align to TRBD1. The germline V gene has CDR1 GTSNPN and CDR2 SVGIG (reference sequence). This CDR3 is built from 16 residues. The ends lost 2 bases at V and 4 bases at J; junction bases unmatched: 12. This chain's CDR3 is CAWSRRGRTGRETQYF. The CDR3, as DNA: TGTGCCTGGAGTAGAAGGGGGAGGACAGGGAGAGAGACCCAGTACTTC.

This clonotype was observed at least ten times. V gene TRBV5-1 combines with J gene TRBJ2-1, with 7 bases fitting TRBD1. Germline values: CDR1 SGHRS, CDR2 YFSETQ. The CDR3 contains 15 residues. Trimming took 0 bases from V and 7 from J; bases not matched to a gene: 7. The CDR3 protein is CASSLDGQALNEQFF. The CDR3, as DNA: TGCGCCAGCAGCTTGGACGGACAGGCCCTGAATGAGCAGTTCTTC.

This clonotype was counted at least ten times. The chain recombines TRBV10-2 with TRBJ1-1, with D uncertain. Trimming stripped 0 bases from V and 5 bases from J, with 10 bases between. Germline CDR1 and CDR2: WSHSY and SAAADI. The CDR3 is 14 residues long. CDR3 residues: CASSESLSWTEAFF. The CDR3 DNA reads TGCGCCAGCAGTGAGTCCTTAAGTTGGACTGAAGCTTTCTTT.

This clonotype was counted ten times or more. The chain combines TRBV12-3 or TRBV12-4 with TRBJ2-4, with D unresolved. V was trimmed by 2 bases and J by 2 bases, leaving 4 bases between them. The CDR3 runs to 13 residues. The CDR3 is CASSLLSKNIQYF. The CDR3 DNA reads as TGTGCCAGCAGTTTACTTTCCAAAAACATTCAGTACTTC.

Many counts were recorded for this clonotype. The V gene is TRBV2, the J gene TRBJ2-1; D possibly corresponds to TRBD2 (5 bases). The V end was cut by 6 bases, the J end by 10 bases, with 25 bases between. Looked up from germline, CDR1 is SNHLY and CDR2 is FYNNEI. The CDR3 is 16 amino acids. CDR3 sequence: CASRSGRRGPRSEQFF. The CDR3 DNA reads TGTGCCAGCAGGAGCGGCAGACGAGGGCCCCGCAGCGAGCAGTTCTTC.

The CDR3 sequence: CASSLQTGPYEQYF. CDR3 DNA sequence: TGCGCCAGCAGCTTACAGACAGGACCATACGAGCAGTACTTC. The chain uses TRBV5-1 and TRBJ2-7; D possibly corresponds to TRBD1 (6 bases). This CDR3 has 14 amino acids. Germline V lookup: CDR1 SGHRS, CDR2 YFSETQ. V lost 2 bases to trimming and J lost 4 bases, with 13 bases between them.

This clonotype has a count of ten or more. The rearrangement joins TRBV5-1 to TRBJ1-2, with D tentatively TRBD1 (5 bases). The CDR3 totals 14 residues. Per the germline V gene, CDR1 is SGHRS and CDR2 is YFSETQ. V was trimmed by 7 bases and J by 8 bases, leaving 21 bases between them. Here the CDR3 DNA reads TGCGCCAGCTCCGGCCGGACAACCCGTGGGGGCTACACCTTC. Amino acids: CASSGRTTRGGYTF.

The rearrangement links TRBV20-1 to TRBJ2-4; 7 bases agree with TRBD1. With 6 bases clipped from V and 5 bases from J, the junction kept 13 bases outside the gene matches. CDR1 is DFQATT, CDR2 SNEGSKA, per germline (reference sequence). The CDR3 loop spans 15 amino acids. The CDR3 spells CSAPLGGVWENIQYF. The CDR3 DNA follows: TGCAGTGCCCCCCTAGGGGGCGTGTGGGAAAACATTCAGTACTTC.

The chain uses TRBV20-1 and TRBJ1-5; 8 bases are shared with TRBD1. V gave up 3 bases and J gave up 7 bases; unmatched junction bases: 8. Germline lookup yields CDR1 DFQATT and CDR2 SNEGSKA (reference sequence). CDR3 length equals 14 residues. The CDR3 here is CSARDTGGGQPQHF. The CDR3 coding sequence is TGCAGTGCTAGGGATACAGGGGGTGGACAGCCCCAGCATTTT.

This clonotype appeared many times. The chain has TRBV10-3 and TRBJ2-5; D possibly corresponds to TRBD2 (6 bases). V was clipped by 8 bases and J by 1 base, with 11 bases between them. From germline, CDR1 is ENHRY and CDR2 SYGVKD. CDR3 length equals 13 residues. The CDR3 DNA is TGTGCCATCTTCGGGGGAGGCCAAGAGACCCAGTACTTC. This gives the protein CAIFGGGQETQYF.

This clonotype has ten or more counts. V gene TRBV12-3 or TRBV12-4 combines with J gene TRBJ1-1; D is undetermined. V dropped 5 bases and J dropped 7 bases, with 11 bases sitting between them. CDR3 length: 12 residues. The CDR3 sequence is CASSQWHNEAFF. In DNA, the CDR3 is TGTGCCAGCAGTCAGTGGCATAATGAAGCTTTCTTT.

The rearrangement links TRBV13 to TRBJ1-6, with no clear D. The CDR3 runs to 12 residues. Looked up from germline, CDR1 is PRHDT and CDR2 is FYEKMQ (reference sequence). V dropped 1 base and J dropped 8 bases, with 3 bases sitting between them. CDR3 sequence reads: CASSLAHSPLHF. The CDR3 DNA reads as TGTGCCAGCAGCTTAGCTCATTCACCCCTCCACTTT.

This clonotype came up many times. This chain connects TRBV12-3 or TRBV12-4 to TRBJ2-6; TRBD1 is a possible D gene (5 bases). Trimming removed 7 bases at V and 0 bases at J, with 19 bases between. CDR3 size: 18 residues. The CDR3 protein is CASTPRVSTHSGANVLTF. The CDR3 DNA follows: TGTGCCAGCACCCCCAGGGTTTCAACTCACTCTGGGGCCAACGTCCTGACTTTC.

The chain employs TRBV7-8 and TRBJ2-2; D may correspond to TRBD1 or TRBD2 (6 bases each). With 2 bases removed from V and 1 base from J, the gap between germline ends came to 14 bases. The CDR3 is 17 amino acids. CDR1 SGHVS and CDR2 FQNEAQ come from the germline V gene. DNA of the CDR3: TGTGCCAGCAGCTTAAGGGGGGACTCGGAGAACACCGGGGAGCTGTTTTTT. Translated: CASSLRGDSENTGELFF.

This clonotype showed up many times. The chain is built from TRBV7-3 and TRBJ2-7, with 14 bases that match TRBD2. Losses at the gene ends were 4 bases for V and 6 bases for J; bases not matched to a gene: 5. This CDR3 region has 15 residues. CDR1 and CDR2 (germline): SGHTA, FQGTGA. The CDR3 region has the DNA TGTGCCAGCAGCTCCCACGGACTAGCGGGAGGCGAGCAGTACTTC. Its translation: CASSSHGLAGGEQYF.

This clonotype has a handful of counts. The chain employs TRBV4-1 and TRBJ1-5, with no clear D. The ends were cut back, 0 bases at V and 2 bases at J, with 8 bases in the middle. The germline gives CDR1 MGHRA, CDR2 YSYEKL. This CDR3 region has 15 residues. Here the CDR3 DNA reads TGCGCCAGCAGCCAAGACCCTTTGGGCAATCAGCCCCAGCATTTT. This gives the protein CASSQDPLGNQPQHF.

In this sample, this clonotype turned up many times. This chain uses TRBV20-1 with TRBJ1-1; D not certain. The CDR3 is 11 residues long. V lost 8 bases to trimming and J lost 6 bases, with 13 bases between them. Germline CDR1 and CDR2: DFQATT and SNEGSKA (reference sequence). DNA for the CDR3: TGCAGTTGCCTTGGATGGGCTGAAGCTTTCTTT. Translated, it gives CSCLGWAEAFF.